This TCR beta chain is drawn from a study of blood T cell repertoires in COVID-19 (dated by TCRdb to between 2020 and 2021). General notes on the study: Collaborator samples came from the United States, Italy and Spain and covered acute and convalescent phases of COVID-19. Subjects who had been exposed to COVID-19, were actively infected with it, or had recovered from it provided the deeply sampled blood TCRbeta repertoires that made up the dataset. The sample metadata nearly always contained a de-identified subject ID, COVID-19 status, age in years and sex. HLA class I and class II types, where available, came from metadata supplied by the sample provider rather than from assay-based typing. Samples were obtained from the ongoing ImmuneRACE study (first 160 participants) and from over a thousand subjects provided by 6 global collaborators. The repertoires were made available in a free public database intended to serve as a resource for research on the immune response to SARS-CoV-2. The prospective study material was composed of cDNA or gDNA derived from T cells, B-cell-depleted T cells, or PBMCs.

Here is what the overall study found, with its caveats: Clinical and demographic metadata were provided uncurated, with the amount varying by source and participant.

A note on this clone: It has no known antigen specificity. No much larger clonotype is one base removed from it; base qualities were not supplied.

Collaborating institutions collected whole blood in K2EDTA tubes following their own protocols. For TCRbeta analysis, collaborator samples were shipped as frozen whole blood, as isolated PBMCs, or as DNA extracted from either sample type. V is reduced by 1 base and J by 5 bases, leaving a spacing of 7 bases between them. The germline V gene specifies SGHRS as CDR1 and YFSETQ as CDR2. The CDR3 numbers 14 residues from cysteine through phenylalanine. Only the CDR3 DNA is retained, 42 bases long and in frame from the first base. TCRbeta CDR3 regions were amplified from genomic DNA using the immunoSEQ Assay, a bias-controlled multiplex PCR. Under the source paper's analysis protocol: Nucleated cell counts per sample were estimated from amplification of reference gene primers within the assay. Sequence reads were collapsed and filtered to measure the absolute abundance of every unique TCRbeta CDR3 rearrangement. Productive Simpson clonality was computed per sample as the square root of Simpson's diversity index over productive rearrangements. TCRdb retrieved this table from immuneACCESS and kept in-frame rearrangements only. Not all clones are present; in checked studies, unresolved V genes account for under half, and no reason is known for the remainder. V, J and clone size were drawn from that table, and D and trimming were deduced from the DNA. The sample data list tens of thousands of clones, and about 83% of these were observed just once. Of the sample, approximately 6% falls within the top ten clones.

This TCR derives from a woman between 55 and 75 years old with acute or convalescent COVID-19. Recombination joined TRBV5-1 with TRBJ1-6; the D gene cannot be resolved reliably. Sequencing was done on a sample of peripheral blood. The CDR3: CASSLMRHNSPLHF. The bases are TGCGCCAGCAGCTTGATGCGGCATAATTCACCCCTCCACTTT.